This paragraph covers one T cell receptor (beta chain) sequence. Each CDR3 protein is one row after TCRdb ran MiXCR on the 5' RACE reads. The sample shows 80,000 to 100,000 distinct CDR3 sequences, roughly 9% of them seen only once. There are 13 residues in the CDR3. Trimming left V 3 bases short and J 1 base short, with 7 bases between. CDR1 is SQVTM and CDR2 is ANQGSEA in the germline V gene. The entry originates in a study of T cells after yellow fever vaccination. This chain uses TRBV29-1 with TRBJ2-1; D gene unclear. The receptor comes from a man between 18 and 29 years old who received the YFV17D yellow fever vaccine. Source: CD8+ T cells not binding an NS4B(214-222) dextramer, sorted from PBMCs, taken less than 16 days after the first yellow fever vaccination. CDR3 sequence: CSVDVLSYNEQFF. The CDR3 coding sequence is TGCAGCGTTGATGTCCTTTCCTACAATGAGCAGTTCTTC.